One sample yielded the 11 T cell receptor beta chains listed below, sequenced in a study of naive and memory T cell subsets (dated by TCRdb to about 2017). Libraries were built with UMI-ligation and nested PCR. The sequencing machine was an Illumina MiSeq. To cover both TRBC1 and TRBC2, the beta constant-region primer consisted of an equimolar mix of two oligonucleotides. TCRdb reprocessing: public reads trimmed at Q25 with fastp, clones called with MiXCR, in-frame beta chains kept. Entries are consolidated by CDR3 protein sequence, retaining the most common genes and DNA. This sample holds under 150,000 distinct CDR3 sequences; over 15% were observed only once. Approximately 0.15% of the sample lies in the top ten. The sequencing sample was made of naive CD4+ T cells from blood. The sample's cell subset or site label, decoded: naive T cells, CD45RA high CD27+. These TCRs come from a human donor in good health.

This clonotype came up a few times. The rearrangement uses TRBV6-6 and TRBJ2-5, with 11 bases lining up with TRBD2. With V trimmed by 5 bases and J by 6 bases, 11 bases remained unmatched. Germline V lookup: CDR1 MNHNY, CDR2 SVGAGI (reference sequence). The CDR3 loop spans 16 amino acids. This CDR3 is CASSVSGRAGGKTQYF. The DNA of the CDR3 is TGTGCCAGCAGTGTTAGCGGGAGGGCCGGGGGTAAGACCCAGTACTTC.

This clonotype has ten or more counts. The chain has TRBV19 and TRBJ2-5, with a weak D call TRBD2 (5 bases). This CDR3 spans 15 amino acids. CDR1 and CDR2 (germline): LNHDA, SQIVND (reference sequence). The V and J ends lost 6 bases and 0 bases respectively, with 14 bases between them. The CDR3 sequence: CASRITWRHQETQYF. DNA of the CDR3: TGTGCCAGTAGGATAACGTGGAGGCACCAAGAGACCCAGTACTTC.

There are a few counts of this clonotype. As DNA, the CDR3 is TGTGCCAGCACCCAAGAGGCGGGACAGCGGAACACTGAAGCTTTCTTT. Translation: CASTQEAGQRNTEAFF. V and J are TRBV6-2 or TRBV6-3 and TRBJ1-1, with 7 nucleotides matching TRBD1. CDR3 length equals 16 residues. Trimming removed 7 bases from V and 1 base from J; junction bases left unmatched: 12. The germline CDR1 and CDR2 sequences are MNHEY and SVGEGT.

The table lists this clonotype with many counts. The V call is TRBV20-1, the J call TRBJ2-7, with D perhaps matching TRBD2 (6 bases). This CDR3 region has 13 residues. From germline, CDR1 is DFQATT and CDR2 SNEGSKA (reference sequence). Trimming stripped 6 bases from V and 4 bases from J, with 16 bases between. DNA of the CDR3: TGCAGTGCCATTATTTTAGCGGTTTACGAGCAGTACTTC. It encodes CSAIILAVYEQYF.

This clonotype was seen a handful of times. The gene calls are TRBV28 and TRBJ1-4; D not certain. Trimming left V 4 bases short and J 0 bases short, with 6 bases between. From germline, CDR1 is MDHEN and CDR2 SYDVKM. The CDR3 has 14 amino acids. As DNA, the CDR3 is TGTGCCAGCAGTTACGGGACAACTAATGAAAAACTGTTTTTT. Translated: CASSYGTTNEKLFF.

In its sample, this clonotype was seen many times. DNA for the CDR3: TGCAGTGCTAGCCCCGGGACTAGCGCCAATGAGCAGTTCTTC. Translated, it gives CSASPGTSANEQFF. V gene TRBV20-1 combines with J gene TRBJ2-1; 10 positions agree with TRBD2. Looked up from germline, CDR1 is DFQATT and CDR2 is SNEGSKA (reference sequence). This CDR3 is built from 14 residues. V shed 3 bases, J shed 6 bases, and the junction held 5 bases outside the gene matches.

The sample holds a few counts of this clonotype. The V gene is TRBV18, the J gene TRBJ2-3; 10 nucleotides agree with TRBD2. Germline V gene data show CDR1 as KGHSH and CDR2 as LQKENI. The CDR3 is 16 amino acids. V was clipped by 2 bases and J by 4 bases; unmatched bases: 6. The CDR3 loop reads CASSPVAGGIADTQYF. In nucleotides, the CDR3 is TGTGCCAGCTCACCAGTAGCGGGAGGAATCGCAGATACGCAGTATTTT.

V and J are TRBV7-9 and TRBJ2-6; 8 bases fit TRBD1. The CDR3 is 15 residues long. J lost 2 bases, V lost 4 bases, and 1 base had no gene match. Per the germline V gene, CDR1 is SEHNR and CDR2 is FQNEAQ (reference sequence). DNA of the CDR3: TGTGCCAGCAGCTCGGGACAGGCTGGGGCCAACGTCCTGACTTTC. Translation: CASSSGQAGANVLTF. The full variable domain, rest sourced from reference TRBV7-9 and TRBJ2-6, is DTGVSQNPRHKITKRGQNVTFRCDPISEHNRLYWYRQTLGQGPEFLTYFQNEAQLEKSRLLSDRFSAERPKGSFSTLEIQRTEQGDSAMYLCASSSGQAGANVLTFGAGSRLTVL.

This clonotype was counted between two and nine times. The V call is TRBV7-3, the J call TRBJ2-7; D remains unclear. CDR1 SGHTA and CDR2 FQGTGA come from the germline V gene. Trimming shortened V by 1 base and J by 2 bases, and 9 bases separated the two germline ends. CDR3 size: 14 residues. The CDR3 DNA reads as TGTGCCAGCAGCTTAAGGGCAGACGCCTACGAGCAGTACTTC. This sequence encodes CASSLRADAYEQYF.

The chain couples TRBV7-2 to TRBJ2-3; perhaps TRBD2 as D (6 bases). This CDR3 has 15 residues. In germline, CDR1 is SGHTA, CDR2 FQGNSA. V lost 3 bases and J 6 bases, leaving 16 bases between the germline ends. The CDR3 nucleotides read TGTGCCAGCAGCTTCAGGGTTGCGGGGTTCGATACGCAGTATTTT. Translation: CASSFRVAGFDTQYF.

This clonotype was counted only a few times. Sequence at one end of the junction differs from germline and may be a read error. The chain uses TRBV6-5 and TRBJ2-1, with a weak D call TRBD2 (6 bases). Germline V gene data show CDR1 as MNHEY and CDR2 as SVGAGI. This CDR3 contains 13 residues. CDR3: CASSRLVYHEQFF. The CDR3 coding sequence is TGTGCCAGCAGTCGACTAGTCTACCATGAGCAGTTCTTC.